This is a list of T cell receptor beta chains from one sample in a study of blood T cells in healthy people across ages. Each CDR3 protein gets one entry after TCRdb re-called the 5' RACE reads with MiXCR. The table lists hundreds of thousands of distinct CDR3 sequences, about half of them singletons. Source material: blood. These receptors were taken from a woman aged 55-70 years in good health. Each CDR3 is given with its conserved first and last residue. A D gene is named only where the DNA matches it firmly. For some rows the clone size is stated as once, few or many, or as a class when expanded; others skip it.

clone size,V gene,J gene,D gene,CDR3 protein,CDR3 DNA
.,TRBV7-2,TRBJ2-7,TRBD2,CASSDRDYLSYEQYF,TGTGCCAGCAGCGACCGGGACTACCTCTCCTACGAGCAGTACTTC
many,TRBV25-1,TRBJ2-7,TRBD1,CASRGQGLYEQYF,TGTGCCAGCAGAGGACAGGGCCTCTACGAGCAGTACTTC
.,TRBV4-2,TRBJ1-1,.,CASSQDGRQEYMNTEAFF,TGTGCCAGCAGCCAAGATGGGAGACAGGAATACATGAACACTGAAGCTTTCTTT
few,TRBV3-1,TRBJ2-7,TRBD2,CASSPGLEAYEQYF,TGTGCCAGTAGCCCGGGACTAGAGGCCTACGAGCAGTACTTC
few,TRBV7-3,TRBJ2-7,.,CASSLRSGYYEQYF,TGTGCCAGCAGCCTACGCTCAGGGTACTACGAGCAGTACTTC
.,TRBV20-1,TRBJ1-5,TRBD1,CSARPDRVLFNQPQHF,TGCAGTGCTAGGCCGGACAGGGTTTTATTTAATCAGCCCCAGCATTTT
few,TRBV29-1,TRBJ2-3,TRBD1,CSSDRVNTDTQYF,TGCAGCTCAGACAGGGTAAACACAGATACGCAGTATTTT
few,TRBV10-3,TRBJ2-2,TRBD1,CAINQPGQSLPGELFF,TGTGCCATCAATCAGCCGGGACAGAGTCTCCCCGGGGAGCTGTTTTTT
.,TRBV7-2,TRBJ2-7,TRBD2,CASSPYRVLAGGPIYEQYF,TGTGCCAGCAGCCCGTACAGGGTTCTAGCGGGAGGGCCTATCTACGAGCAGTACTTC
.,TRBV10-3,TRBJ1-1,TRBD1,CAISPPTGQVTEAFF,TGTGCCATCAGTCCTCCGACGGGACAGGTCACTGAAGCTTTCTTT